This entry concerns a single TCR beta chain. V lost 5 bases and J 5 bases, leaving 21 bases between the germline ends. The CDR3 has 16 amino acids. CDR1 is SGHTA, CDR2 FQGNSA, per germline. This sample was included in a study of blood T cell repertoires in COVID-19. Study-wide context: Whether acute or convalescent, the COVID-19 samples came from the United States, Italy and Spain. Sample material is recorded as cDNA or gDNA derived from T cells, B-cell-depleted T cells, or PBMCs.

Study processing details: Amplifying reference gene primers gave estimates of nucleated cell counts. TCRdb's table, derived via immunoSEQ multiplex PCR, lists solely in-frame clones and lacks some. The DNA gave D and trimming, while V, J and clone size come from that table. The sample has about 120,000 clones; approximately 80% are singletons. The source of this sequence is a man between 65 and 79 years old with active or convalescent COVID-19. The sequenced sample consisted of peripheral blood. The chain joins TRBV7-2 to TRBJ2-5; a possible D gene is TRBD2 (6 bases). CDR3 sequence reads: CASSSRTDYGWETQYF. Here the CDR3 DNA reads TGTGCCAGCAGCAGCAGAACGGACTATGGGTGGGAGACCCAGTACTTC.